This T cell receptor beta chain was sequenced during a study of T-cell reconstitution after alpha-beta-depleted transplantation in children. V lost 4 bases and J lost 2; bases outside the gene matches: 13. The CDR3 length is 19 residues. Germline loops: CDR1 SGHDT, CDR2 YYEEEE. Construction of the TCRbeta library involved unique molecular identifiers. TCRdb passed the PCR reads through MiXCR, listing each CDR3 protein once. The sample has hundreds of thousands of distinct CDR3 sequences, roughly a tenth seen once. This specimen was PBMCs from the stem cell graft donor, taken from the stem cell graft. This chain links TRBV5-6 with TRBJ2-7; TRBD2 aligns across 15 bases. The clonotype comes from a human donor who donated a stem cell graft to a child with acute myeloid leukemia. This CDR3 reads CASSLRPGLAGGPTYEQYF. The CDR3 region has the DNA TGTGCCAGCAGCCTACGCCCTGGACTAGCGGGAGGGCCTACCTACGAGCAGTACTTC.